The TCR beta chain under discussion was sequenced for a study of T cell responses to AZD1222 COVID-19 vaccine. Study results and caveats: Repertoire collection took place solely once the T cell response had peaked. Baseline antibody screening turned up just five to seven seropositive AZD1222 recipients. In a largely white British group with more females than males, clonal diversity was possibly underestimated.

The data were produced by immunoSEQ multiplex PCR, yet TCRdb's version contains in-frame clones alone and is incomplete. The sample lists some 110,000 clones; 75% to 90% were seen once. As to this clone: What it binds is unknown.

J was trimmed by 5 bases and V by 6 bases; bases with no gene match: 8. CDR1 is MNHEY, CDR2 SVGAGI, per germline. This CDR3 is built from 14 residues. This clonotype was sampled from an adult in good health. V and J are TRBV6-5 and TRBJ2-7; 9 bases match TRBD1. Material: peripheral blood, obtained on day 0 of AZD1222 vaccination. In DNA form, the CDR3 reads TGTGCCAGCAGGGGCACAGGGGGCAGCGACGAGCAGTACTTC. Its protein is CASRGTGGSDEQYF.